The 17 T cell receptor beta chains below come from one sample, sequenced in a study of OX40 agonist ivuxolimab in advanced cancers. Using immunoSEQ multiplex PCR, the repertoire was profiled, and TCRdb retains in-frame clones only, with some absent. The sample has about 35,000 clones, around four fifths seen once. The specimen comprised CD4+ or CD8+ T cells sorted from blood, sampled in a trial of the OX40 agonist ivuxolimab. The receptors here all came from an adult with an advanced solid tumor such as melanoma, head and neck, liver or kidney cancer.

This clone appeared once. The chain has TRBV2 and TRBJ2-5; 9 bases are a match to TRBD1. The CDR3 has 14 residues. Germline CDR1 reads SNHLY; CDR2 reads FYNNEI. Trimming took 10 bases from V and 5 from J; bases not matched to a gene: 11. Here the CDR3 DNA reads TGTGCCATATCACCGGGGACAGGGCGGGAGACCCAGTACTTC. Amino acid sequence: CAISPGTGRETQYF.

Only one count was recorded for this clone. This rearrangement joins TRBV4-2 to TRBJ1-1, with 8 bases identical to TRBD1. The junction had 15 bases not matched to a gene; V was cut back by 8 bases and J by 1 base. Germline CDR1 reads LGHNA; CDR2 reads YNFKEQ. The CDR3 has 17 amino acids. The CDR3 sequence is CASGEVGTGPRNTEAFF. CDR3 sequence (DNA): TGTGCCAGCGGCGAAGTTGGGACAGGACCCCGGAACACTGAAGCTTTCTTT.

The chain uses TRBV5-6 and TRBJ1-5; tentative D call: TRBD1 (6 bases). Germline V gene data show CDR1 as SGHDT and CDR2 as YYEEEE. The CDR3 spans 13 residues. Trimming shortened V by 5 bases and J by 5 bases, and 11 bases separated the two germline ends. The CDR3 protein is CASSPQGHQPQHF. The CDR3 nucleotides read TGTGCCAGCAGTCCACAGGGCCATCAGCCCCAGCATTTT.

In DNA form, the CDR3 reads TGTGCCCGCACTAGCGGGGGGTACAATGAGCAGTTCTTC. Its translation is CARTSGGYNEQFF. This chain links TRBV2 with TRBJ2-1; 12 bases are shared with TRBD2. This CDR3 has 13 residues. Per germline, CDR1 SNHLY and CDR2 FYNNEI. V gave up 11 bases and J gave up 4 bases; unmatched junction bases: 3.

The chain recombines TRBV27 with TRBJ1-5; unclear D gene. CDR1 MNHEY and CDR2 SMNVEV come from the germline V gene (reference sequence). The CDR3 runs to 15 residues. The germline V and J ends were trimmed by 4 bases and 0 bases, with 10 bases remaining between them. The CDR3: CASSSGFRSNQPQHF. The CDR3 DNA is TGTGCCAGCAGTTCGGGTTTCCGTAGCAATCAGCCCCAGCATTTT.

The V gene is TRBV7-9, the J gene TRBJ2-2, with D maybe TRBD2 (5 bases). This CDR3 has 15 amino acids. With 1 base removed from V and 4 bases from J, the gap between germline ends came to 10 bases. The germline CDR1 and CDR2 sequences are SEHNR and FQNEAQ (reference sequence). The CDR3 loop reads CASSLVLGGTGELFF. The DNA of the CDR3 is TGTGCCAGCAGCTTAGTCCTAGGAGGCACCGGGGAGCTGTTTTTT.

This clone was detected only once. V and J are TRBV27 and TRBJ1-5, with a weak D call TRBD1 (6 bases). Germline loops: CDR1 MNHEY, CDR2 SMNVEV (reference sequence). The V gene lost 5 bases and the J gene lost 5 bases, with 10 bases spanning the gap. The length of the CDR3 is 13 residues. The CDR3 DNA is TGTGCCAGCAGTGCTACAGGGTATCAGCCCCAGCATTTT. Protein product: CASSATGYQPQHF.

This chain uses TRBV11-2 with TRBJ2-3; D is undetermined. Germline-derived CDR1 and CDR2 are SGHAT and FQNNGV. With 8 bases removed from V and 4 bases from J, the gap between germline ends came to 4 bases. The CDR3 consists of 10 residues. Here the CDR3 DNA reads TGTGCCAGCGGGGCAGATACGCAGTATTTT. This codes for CASGADTQYF.

The genes are TRBV28 and TRBJ1-3, with D tentatively TRBD1 (5 bases). The CDR3 has 18 residues. Germline-derived CDR1 and CDR2 are MDHEN and SYDVKM. V lost 7 bases and J lost 4, with 26 bases in between. The CDR3 reads CASNDVPQLGDRGNTIYF. The CDR3 region has the DNA TGTGCCAGCAACGATGTCCCCCAACTAGGGGATCGGGGAAACACCATATATTTT.

This chain joins TRBV28 and TRBJ2-1; D call uncertain. This CDR3 contains 14 residues. Germline loops: CDR1 MDHEN, CDR2 SYDVKM. The germline V and J ends were trimmed by 6 bases and 1 base, with 10 bases remaining between them. CDR3 amino acids: CASSSDGSYNEQFF. The CDR3 DNA reads TGTGCCAGCAGCTCTGACGGATCCTACAATGAGCAGTTCTTC.

This rearrangement joins TRBV7-8 to TRBJ2-7; TRBD1 matches at 7 bases. This CDR3 comprises 15 residues. From germline, CDR1 is SGHVS and CDR2 FQNEAQ. The ends lost 2 bases at V and 3 bases at J; junction bases unmatched: 7. The CDR3 coding sequence is TGTGCCAGCAGCTTATCAACAGGGGTACTCTACGAGCAGTACTTC. Translation: CASSLSTGVLYEQYF. The full variable domain, with the rest looked up from reference TRBV7-8 and TRBJ2-7, is GAGVSQSPRYKVAKRGQDVALRCDPISGHVSLFWYQQALGQGPEFLTYFQNEAQLDKSGLPSDRFFAERPEGSVSTLKIQRTQQEDSAVYLCASSLSTGVLYEQYFGPGTRLTVT.

The chain carries TRBV9 and TRBJ2-3, with TRBD2 identical over 16 bases. The germline V gene has CDR1 SGDLS and CDR2 YYNGEE. The CDR3 is made up of 18 amino acids. The V gene end was trimmed by 0 bases and the J gene end by 3 bases; junction bases not matched to a gene: 4. The CDR3 bases are TGTGCCAGCAGCGTAGAGGGACTAGCGGGAGGGCCAACAGATACGCAGTATTTT. The encoded protein is CASSVEGLAGGPTDTQYF.

The gene calls are TRBV15 and TRBJ1-2, with D unresolved. CDR1 and CDR2 (germline): LNHNV, YYDKDF (reference sequence). The CDR3 spans 15 residues. Trimming removed 3 bases from V and 2 bases from J, with 13 bases in between. Here the CDR3 DNA reads TGTGCCACCAGCAGTTGGACGGATCCCAACTATGGCTACACCTTC. Encoded protein: CATSSWTDPNYGYTF.

The chain uses TRBV6-5 and TRBJ2-1, with TRBD1 matching 8 bases. The CDR3 is made up of 15 amino acids. Per germline, CDR1 MNHEY and CDR2 SVGAGI. Trimming removed 6 bases from V and 8 bases from J; junction bases left unmatched: 12. In nucleotides, the CDR3 is TGTGCCAGCAGCCCTTTTCCGGGACAGGCATATGAGCAGTTCTTC. Its translation is CASSPFPGQAYEQFF.

The chain couples TRBV9 to TRBJ1-2, with D maybe TRBD1 (6 bases). Trimming took 3 bases from V and 7 from J, leaving 16 bases between them. There are 14 residues in the CDR3. The germline CDR1 and CDR2 sequences are SGDLS and YYNGEE. The CDR3 DNA reads TGTGCCAGCAGCGGAAACAGGGAGAGGGTTGGCTACACCTTC. Translation: CASSGNRERVGYTF. Supplemented by reference TRBV9 and TRBJ1-2, the full variable domain reads DSGVTQTPKHLITATGQRVTLRCSPRSGDLSVYWYQQSLDQGLQFLIQYYNGEERAKGNILERFSAQQFPDLHSELNLSSLELGDSALYFCASSGNRERVGYTFGSGTRLTVV.

The chain links TRBV7-9 to TRBJ1-5; no reliable D call. Trimming took 6 bases from V and 5 from J, leaving 11 bases between them. The CDR3 runs to 13 residues. Germline values: CDR1 SEHNR, CDR2 FQNEAQ (reference sequence). The CDR3 here is CASSPDGHQPQHF. CDR3 nucleotide sequence: TGTGCCAGCAGTCCCGACGGGCATCAGCCCCAGCATTTT.

The V call is TRBV15, the J call TRBJ1-5; D unclear. CDR3 length equals 16 residues. Germline V gene lookup returns CDR1 LNHNV and CDR2 YYDKDF (reference sequence). Trimming left V 0 bases short and J 7 bases short, with 16 bases between. DNA for the CDR3: TGTGCCACCAGCAGAGATCGGGAGGGTAATGGCCAGCCCCAGCATTTT. Its protein product is CATSRDREGNGQPQHF.